Each of the 3 T cell receptor beta chains below was sequenced from the same sample in a study of OX40 agonist ivuxolimab in advanced cancers. TCRdb keeps only in-frame clones here, not all; method: immunoSEQ multiplex PCR. The sample consists of over 55,000 clones, around 80% of them appearing once. The sequences come from CD4+ or CD8+ T cells sorted from blood, collected in a trial of the OX40 agonist ivuxolimab. All receptors come from an adult with an advanced solid tumor such as melanoma, head and neck, liver or kidney cancer.

The chain combines TRBV5-1 with TRBJ2-7; the D is unclear. This CDR3 is built from 14 residues. Germline values: CDR1 SGHRS, CDR2 YFSETQ. The ends were cut back, 0 bases at V and 3 bases at J, with 10 bases in the middle. CDR3 sequence: CASSLAGFNYEQYF. As DNA, the CDR3 is TGCGCCAGCAGCTTGGCCGGGTTTAACTACGAGCAGTACTTC.

This rearrangement joins TRBV27 to TRBJ1-2, with D maybe TRBD1 (5 bases). The CDR3 contains 19 residues. Germline loops: CDR1 MNHEY, CDR2 SMNVEV (reference sequence). The V and J ends lost 6 bases and 5 bases respectively, with 31 bases between them. The CDR3 DNA is TGTGCCAGCAGCCCAGCTACAAGGGGCGCGAGGGAAGGAGGATATGGCTACACCTTC. Translated, it gives CASSPATRGAREGGYGYTF.

A remark on this clone: It may be a read error: a sequence one base away is much more abundant. This sequence joins TRBV5-4 and TRBJ2-7, with D uncertain. Germline lookup yields CDR1 SGHNT and CDR2 YYREEE (reference sequence). The CDR3 length is 11 residues. Deletions cut 3 bases from V and 3 bases from J, with 4 bases between. CDR3 DNA sequence: TGTGCCAGCAGCTCCTACTACGAGCAGTACTTC. Encoded protein: CASSSYYEQYF. The full variable domain, with the rest looked up from reference TRBV5-4 and TRBJ2-7, is ETGVTQSPTHLIKTRGQQVTLRCSSQSGHNTVSWYQQALGQGPQFIFQYYREEENGRGNFPPRFSGLQFPNYSSELNVNALELDDSALYLCASSSYYEQYFGPGTRLTVT.